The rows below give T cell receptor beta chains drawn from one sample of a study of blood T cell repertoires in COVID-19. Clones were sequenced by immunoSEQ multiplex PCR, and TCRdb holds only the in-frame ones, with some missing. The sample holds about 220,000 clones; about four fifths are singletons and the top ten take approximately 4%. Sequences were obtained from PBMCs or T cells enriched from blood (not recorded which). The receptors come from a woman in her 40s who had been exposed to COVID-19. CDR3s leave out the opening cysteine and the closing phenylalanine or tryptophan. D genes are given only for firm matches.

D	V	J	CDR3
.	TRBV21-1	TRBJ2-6	ASSTHGTVISGANVLT
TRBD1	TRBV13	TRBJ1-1	ASSVTGGTLGTEAF
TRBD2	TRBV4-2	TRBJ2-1	ASSHSGTRGNEQF
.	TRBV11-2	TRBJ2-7	ASSPGQPSYEQY
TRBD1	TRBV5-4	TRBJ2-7	ASSLTGVYEQY
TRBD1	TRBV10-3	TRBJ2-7	AAGQGKIGEQY
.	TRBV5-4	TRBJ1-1	ASSFAASEAF
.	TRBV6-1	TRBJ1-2	ASSEALQQGYGYT
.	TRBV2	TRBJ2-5	ATGQYQETQY
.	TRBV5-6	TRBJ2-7	ASSKTGTSYEQY
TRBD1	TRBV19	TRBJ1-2	ASSIGYSGQGVGGYT
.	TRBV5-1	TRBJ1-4	ASSHDPDSATNEKLF
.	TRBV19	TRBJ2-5	ASQEGASVLETQY
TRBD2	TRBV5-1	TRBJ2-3	ASSFSGATGDTQY
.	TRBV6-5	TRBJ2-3	ASSYSAGVGDTQY
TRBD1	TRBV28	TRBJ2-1	ASRGQGNEQF
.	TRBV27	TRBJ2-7	ASSSYREPYEQY
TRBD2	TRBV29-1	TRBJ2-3	SVSGLAGGQDTQY
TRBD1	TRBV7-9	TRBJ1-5	ASSLGLDRAHNQPQH
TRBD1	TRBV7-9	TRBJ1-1	ASSPPGQGLGAF
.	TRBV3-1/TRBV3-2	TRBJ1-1	ASSSTGPTEAF
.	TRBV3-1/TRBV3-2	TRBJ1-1	ASSQGSAVNTEAF
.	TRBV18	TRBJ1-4	ASSPGLTAYNEKLF
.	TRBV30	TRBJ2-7	AWGRPYGEQY
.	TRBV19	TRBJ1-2	ASSMGGRLYGYT
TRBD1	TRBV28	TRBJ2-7	ASRSGQGLYEQY
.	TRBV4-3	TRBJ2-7	ASSQERGAAYEQY
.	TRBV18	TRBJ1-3	ASSPQGPGNTIY
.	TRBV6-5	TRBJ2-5	ASSYVDNQETQY
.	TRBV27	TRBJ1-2	ASSLGGSYGYT
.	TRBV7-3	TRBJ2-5	ASSSTGTSLQETQY
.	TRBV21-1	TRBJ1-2	ASSSTGQGIRYGYT
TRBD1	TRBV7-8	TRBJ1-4	ASSLEGQGHEKLF
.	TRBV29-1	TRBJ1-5	SVTSRNQPQH
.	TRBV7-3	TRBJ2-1	ASSLEGANEQF
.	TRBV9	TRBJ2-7	ASSPSSYEQY
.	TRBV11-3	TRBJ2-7	ASSFGESYEQY
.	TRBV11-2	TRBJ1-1	ASSFGVRGTEAF
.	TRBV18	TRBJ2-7	ASSPTAPSYEQY
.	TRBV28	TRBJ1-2	ASSLGREVNYGYT
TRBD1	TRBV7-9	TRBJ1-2	ASSQGDRGANYGYT
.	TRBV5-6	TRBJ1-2	ASSPGTGSSNYGYT
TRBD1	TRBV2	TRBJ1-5	ASSRDSKSNQPQH
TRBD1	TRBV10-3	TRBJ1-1	AARTGFYSNTEAF
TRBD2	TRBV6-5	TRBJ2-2	ASKVGTRDTGELF
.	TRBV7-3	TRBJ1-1	ASSPTLVNTEAF
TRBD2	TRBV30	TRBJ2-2	AWKGLGRGELF
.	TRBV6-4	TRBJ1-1	ASSVSGSMNTEAF
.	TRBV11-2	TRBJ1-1	ASSPQLQGAMNTEAF
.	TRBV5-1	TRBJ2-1	ASSDRQTGEQF
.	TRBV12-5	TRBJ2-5	ASANVQGQETQY
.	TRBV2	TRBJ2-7	AEQSLGAYEQY
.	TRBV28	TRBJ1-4	ASSSSGATNEKLF
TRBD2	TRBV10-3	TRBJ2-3	AISGASGGSTDTQY
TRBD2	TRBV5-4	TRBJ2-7	ASSLGQRGSYEQY
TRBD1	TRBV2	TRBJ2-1	ASRGQGVEQF
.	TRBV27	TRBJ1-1	ASSLYSVNTEAF
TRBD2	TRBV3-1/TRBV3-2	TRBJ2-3	ASSQWTLAGGPPGTDTQY
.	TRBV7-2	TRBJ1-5	ASSGQHDQPQH
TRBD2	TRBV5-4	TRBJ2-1	ASSSLISGAPLKQF